This paragraph covers one T cell receptor beta chain sequence. V lost 4 bases to trimming and J lost 3 bases, with 7 bases between them. Germline V gives CDR1 MDHEN, CDR2 SYDVKM. CDR3 length equals 13 residues. This record belongs to a study of blood T cell repertoires in COVID-19. At the level of the study: Donors in the United States, Italy and Spain gave samples during acute or convalescent COVID-19. Sources were T cells, B-cell-depleted T cells, or PBMCs; the material itself was cDNA or gDNA.

Original analysis: Scientists estimated how many nucleated cells there were by amplifying reference gene primers. The method was immunoSEQ multiplex PCR; TCRdb's version includes in-frame clones alone and lacks a portion of them. The V and J calls and clone size are taken from that table; D and trimming were inferred from the DNA. This sample carries roughly 140,000 clones, over 75% of them seen once, and the ten largest clones take more than 14%. V gene TRBV28 combines with J gene TRBJ1-3; no clear D. The receptor comes from a woman aged 40 to 50 with acute or convalescent COVID-19. Sequencing was carried out using peripheral blood. For the CDR3, the DNA is TGTGCCAGCAGTTCTCACTTTGGAAACACCATATATTTT. Amino acid sequence: CASSSHFGNTIYF.